A single sample gave rise to the 17 T cell receptor beta chains below, sequenced in a study of blood T cell repertoires in COVID-19. Assay used: immunoSEQ multiplex PCR; TCRdb lists only in-frame clones, some missing. The sample records 30,000 to 45,000 clones, about 88% being singletons. What was sequenced was peripheral blood. These receptors came from a man between 65 and 79 years old with acute or convalescent COVID-19.

The V call is TRBV15, the J call TRBJ1-4, with unresolved D. Germline V CDR1 and CDR2: LNHNV, YYDKDF (reference sequence). V shed 1 base and J shed 0 bases, with 12 bases lying between them. This CDR3 comprises 17 residues. This CDR3 is CATSRVVGSTTNEKLFF. The CDR3 DNA reads as TGTGCCACCAGCAGAGTAGTTGGGAGCACAACTAATGAAAAACTGTTTTTT. Full variable domain (rest looked up from reference TRBV15 and TRBJ1-4): DAMVIQNPRYQVTQFGKPVTLSCSQTLNHNVMYWYQQKSSQAPKLLFHYYDKDFNNEADTPDNFQSRRPNTSFCFLDIRSPGLGDTAMYLCATSRVVGSTTNEKLFFGSGTQLSVL.

A few counts support this clone. V is TRBV5-6 and J is TRBJ2-1; D might be TRBD2 (6 bases). Germline lookup yields CDR1 SGHDT and CDR2 YYEEEE. The V end was cut by 6 bases, the J end by 8 bases, with 12 bases between. CDR3 length: 12 amino acids. CDR3 in amino acids: CASTFTGDEQFF. In DNA form, the CDR3 reads TGTGCCAGCACCTTTACGGGAGATGAGCAGTTCTTC.

This clone is a singleton in its sample. The V gene is TRBV11-2, the J gene TRBJ2-5; TRBD1 agrees at 7 bases. The V gene's germline CDR1 is SGHAT and CDR2 FQNNGV. The CDR3 spans 15 residues. J lost 0 bases, V lost 5 bases, and 6 bases had no gene match. CDR3 sequence reads: CASSPGTADQETQYF. CDR3 in DNA: TGTGCCAGCAGCCCCGGGACAGCAGACCAAGAGACCCAGTACTTC.

The gene calls are TRBV27 and TRBJ1-5; D is unclear. The CDR3 covers 18 residues. V was cut by 5 bases and J by 1 base, with 21 bases left in between. Germline V gene data show CDR1 as MNHEY and CDR2 as SMNVEV (reference sequence). The CDR3 DNA reads TGTGCCAGCAGTCCCAGAGGTCGTTACAATGTCAGCAATCAGCCCCAGCATTTT. Translation: CASSPRGRYNVSNQPQHF.

The CDR3 nucleotides are TGTGCCAGCAATAGACAGGGGGCGGATCAGCCCCAGCATTTT. Its translation is CASNRQGADQPQHF. V gene TRBV27 combines with J gene TRBJ1-5; 10 nucleotides line up with TRBD1. The germline V gene has CDR1 MNHEY and CDR2 SMNVEV (reference sequence). The V segment lost 7 bases and the J segment 5 bases; nucleotides outside the gene matches: 5. The length of the CDR3 is 14 residues.

The rearrangement joins TRBV7-2 to TRBJ2-7, with 10 bases that match TRBD2. The CDR3 contains 13 residues. V lost 5 bases and J lost 5; bases outside the gene matches: 3. In germline, CDR1 is SGHTA, CDR2 FQGNSA. The CDR3 reads CASSVTSGDEQYF. CDR3 in DNA: TGTGCCAGCAGCGTCACTAGCGGGGACGAGCAGTACTTC.

This sequence joins TRBV28 and TRBJ1-6; no clear D. CDR1 is MDHEN, CDR2 SYDVKM, per germline. The CDR3 sequence is 14 residues long. Trimming took off 1 base at V and 9 bases at J, with 10 bases between the two ends. The chain's CDR3 is CASSLSHRISPLHF. In DNA form, the CDR3 reads TGTGCCAGCAGTTTATCACACCGAATTTCACCCCTCCACTTT.

V usage is TRBV11-3 and J usage is TRBJ2-5; 10 bases are shared with TRBD2. The CDR3 covers 15 residues. CDR1 and CDR2 from the germline V gene are SGHNT and YENEEA. Unmatched junction bases numbered 7, after V lost 5 bases and J lost 4 bases. The CDR3 here is CASSPRSGRLETQYF. The CDR3 DNA reads as TGTGCCAGCAGCCCCCGTAGCGGGAGGTTAGAGACCCAGTACTTC.

The gene calls are TRBV7-3 and TRBJ2-1, with 8 bases lining up with TRBD2. The V and J ends lost 4 bases and 9 bases, in that order; junction bases with no gene match: 8. The CDR3 is 14 residues long. Germline values: CDR1 SGHTA, CDR2 FQGTGA. The CDR3 bases are TGTGCCAGCAGCTCCGGGACTAGTTTAGGTGAGCAGTTCTTC. It codes for CASSSGTSLGEQFF.

This chain joins TRBV18 and TRBJ2-1; D is perhaps TRBD2 (6 bases). The CDR3 has 11 residues. CDR1 is KGHSH, CDR2 LQKENI, per germline. Trimming left V 8 bases short and J 8 bases short, with 10 bases between. CDR3 sequence: CASTREYEQFF. CDR3 sequence (DNA): TGTGCCAGCACCCGGGAGTATGAGCAGTTCTTC.

The chain combines TRBV7-2 with TRBJ2-3; TRBD2 agrees at 8 bases. The V gene's germline CDR1 is SGHTA and CDR2 FQGNSA. This CDR3 spans 15 amino acids. V trimming: 5 bases; J trimming: 2 bases; junction bases outside the gene matches: 6. The CDR3 DNA follows: TGTGCCAGCAGCAGAGGACTAGCTTACACAGATACGCAGTATTTT. This sequence encodes CASSRGLAYTDTQYF.

The V call is TRBV5-6, the J call TRBJ2-7; TRBD2 matches 9 bases. There are 11 residues in the CDR3. V gave up 4 bases and J gave up 10 bases; unmatched junction bases: 3. Germline CDR1 SGHDT, CDR2 YYEEEE. DNA of the CDR3: TGTGCCAGCAGCCTTAGCGGGAGACAGTACTTC. Amino acid sequence: CASSLSGRQYF.

This clone was seen only a few times. This chain joins TRBV27 and TRBJ2-7; 11 positions match TRBD1. With 3 bases clipped from V and 3 bases from J, the junction kept 1 base outside the gene matches. Germline V gives CDR1 MNHEY, CDR2 SMNVEV (reference sequence). This CDR3 has 14 amino acids. CDR3 coding DNA: TGTGCCAGCAGTTTCGGGACAGGGGGCTACGAGCAGTACTTC. It encodes CASSFGTGGYEQYF.

The genes are TRBV2 and TRBJ2-2; D gene unclear. Trimming pared 2 bases from V and 3 bases from J, leaving 10 bases between. The CDR3 is 15 amino acids. Germline V gene sequence: CDR1 SNHLY, CDR2 FYNNEI. For the CDR3, the DNA is TGTGCCAGCAGTGAAAGGTTAGACTACACCGGGGAGCTGTTTTTT. Protein product: CASSERLDYTGELFF.

The chain links TRBV6-5 to TRBJ2-2, with D possibly being TRBD2 (5 bases). The germline gives CDR1 MNHEY, CDR2 SVGAGI. Deletions cut 7 bases from V and 4 bases from J, with 16 bases between. This CDR3 is built from 15 residues. The CDR3 sequence is CASKPMWAGTGELFF. In nucleotides, the CDR3 is TGTGCCAGCAAGCCAATGTGGGCGGGCACCGGGGAGCTGTTTTTT.

This chain links TRBV6-2 or TRBV6-3 with TRBJ2-3; TRBD1 matches at 10 bases. CDR3 length equals 19 residues. CDR1 and CDR2 from the germline V gene are MNHEY and SVGEGT. V was pared by 4 bases and J by 2 bases, with 15 bases of the junction left unmatched. CDR3 sequence: CASSLGQGKFGLATDTQYF. For the CDR3, the DNA is TGTGCCAGCAGTTTGGGACAGGGGAAGTTTGGACTAGCCACAGATACGCAGTATTTT.

The V call is TRBV5-6, the J call TRBJ1-1; a possible D gene is TRBD1 (6 bases). Trimming removed 4 bases from V and 1 base from J, with 8 bases in between. The CDR3 extends over 13 amino acids. Germline V gene lookup returns CDR1 SGHDT and CDR2 YYEEEE. CDR3 in amino acids: CASSLQGNTEAFF. As DNA, the CDR3 is TGTGCCAGCAGCCTACAGGGGAACACTGAAGCTTTCTTT.